The source of this T cell receptor beta chain is a study of blood T cell repertoires in COVID-19. As for the study in general: Researchers got acute and convalescent COVID-19 samples from the United States, Italy and Spain.

Only in-frame clones appear in the TCRdb table, and some are missing; sequencing was by immunoSEQ multiplex PCR. The sample carries roughly 87,000 clones, around 86% recorded once. This receptor was taken from a man aged 40-50 years with acute or convalescent COVID-19. The sequenced sample was peripheral blood.

CDR3 protein: CASSVMGGHSGNTIYF. CDR3 sequence (DNA): TGTGCCAGCAGCGTAATGGGAGGGCATTCTGGAAACACCATATATTTT. The V gene is TRBV9, the J gene TRBJ1-3; no definite D call. The germline V and J ends were trimmed by 1 base and 1 base, with 12 bases remaining between them. This CDR3 comprises 16 residues. CDR1 and CDR2 (germline): SGDLS, YYNGEE.